This entry lists 27 T cell receptor beta chains sequenced from one sample in a study of T cell repertoires in aging, cancer and after chemotherapy. The template was genomic DNA from peripheral blood, not RNA. Multiplex touch-down PCR with TRB-A/B primers amplified rearranged V-D-J TRB sequences. TCRdb recomputed calls from the multiplex PCR reads with MiXCR, one row per CDR3 protein. The sample consists of more than 800 distinct CDR3 sequences, roughly a fifth of them appearing once. Sequenced material: blood. These receptors were collected from a human donor with a solid tumor.

This clonotype is judged large. The gene calls are TRBV12-3 or TRBV12-4 and TRBJ1-6, with D perhaps matching TRBD1 (6 bases). CDR3 length: 17 amino acids. V lost 5 bases, J lost 0 bases, and 14 bases lay in between. As DNA, the CDR3 is TGTGCCAGCAGTCCCGGGACACCGAGCTCCTATAATTCACCCCTCCACTTT. Its protein is CASSPGTPSSYNSPLHF.

This clonotype was found a few times. The chain links TRBV4-1 to TRBJ1-1, with no clear D. The CDR3 runs 11 residues. Germline CDR1 reads MGHRA; CDR2 reads YSYEKL. V shed 6 bases and J shed 6 bases, with 8 bases lying between them. Here the CDR3 DNA reads TGCGCCAGCAGGGGTCCCGCTGAAGCTTTCTTT. Residues: CASRGPAEAFF.

This chain connects TRBV11-2 to TRBJ2-7; 9 bases line up with TRBD1. TRBJ2-5 explains the end of the DNA better; the J call may be wrong. Per the germline V gene, CDR1 is SGHAT and CDR2 is FQNNGV. The CDR3 runs 13 residues. The CDR3 sequence is CASSPDRGETQYF. Written as DNA, the CDR3 is TGTGCCAGCAGCCCGGACAGGGGAGAGACCCAGTACTTC.

By its share, this clonotype is large. The chain uses TRBV19 and TRBJ1-2; TRBD1 aligns across 8 bases. V trimming: 6 bases; J trimming: 6 bases; junction bases outside the gene matches: 9. Germline V gene data show CDR1 as LNHDA and CDR2 as SQIVND (reference sequence). This CDR3 spans 14 amino acids. CDR3 sequence: CASRTPGQVHGYTF. The DNA for the CDR3 is TGTGCCAGTAGAACCCCGGGACAGGTGCATGGCTACACCTTC.

This clonotype is medium-sized in the sample. This chain links TRBV5-4 with TRBJ1-1, with a tentative D call TRBD1 (5 bases). The CDR3 sequence is 14 residues long. Deletions cut 5 bases from V and 3 bases from J, with 14 bases between. Germline V CDR1 and CDR2: SGHNT, YYREEE (reference sequence). CDR3 DNA: TGTGCCAGCAGTTGGGACCGGGACCACACTGAAGCTTTCTTT. The encoded protein is CASSWDRDHTEAFF. Using reference TRBV5-4 and TRBJ1-1 for the parts outside the CDR3, the full variable domain is ETGVTQSPTHLIKTRGQQVTLRCSSQSGHNTVSWYQQALGQGPQFIFQYYREEENGRGNFPPRFSGLQFPNYSSELNVNALELDDSALYLCASSWDRDHTEAFFGQGTRLTVV.

The V gene is TRBV14, the J gene TRBJ1-5; D unresolved. Germline V gene data show CDR1 as SGHDN and CDR2 as FVKESK. Trimming pared 3 bases from V and 0 bases from J, leaving 3 bases between. This CDR3 region has 13 residues. The CDR3 spells CASSQNSNQPQHF. CDR3 nucleotides: TGTGCCAGCAGCCAGAATAGCAATCAGCCCCAGCATTTT.

The V gene is TRBV13, the J gene TRBJ1-6; possibly TRBD1 for D (5 bases). The CDR3 consists of 13 residues. Trimming shortened V by 6 bases and J by 8 bases, and 11 bases separated the two germline ends. The germline gives CDR1 PRHDT, CDR2 FYEKMQ (reference sequence). The CDR3 reads CASSDGGYSPLHF. The CDR3 DNA reads as TGTGCCAGCAGTGACGGGGGGTATTCACCCCTCCACTTT.

This clonotype counts as large. The DNA of the CDR3 is TGTGCCAGCCAAAAATCGGACACCGGGGAGCTGTTTTTT. As protein: CASQKSDTGELFF. The chain has TRBV6-5 and TRBJ2-2; D unclear. With 8 bases removed from V and 3 bases from J, the gap between germline ends came to 10 bases. Germline V CDR1 and CDR2: MNHEY, SVGAGI. The CDR3 extends over 13 amino acids.

This clonotype was counted only a few times. The chain recombines TRBV11-2 with TRBJ1-1; D is ambiguous. This CDR3 spans 12 amino acids. Between the trimmed V and J ends, which lost 7 bases and 7 bases, there was a span of 13 bases. Per the germline V gene, CDR1 is SGHAT and CDR2 is FQNNGV. The CDR3 DNA reads as TGTGCCAGCATCACGGGTTTGAGTGAAGCTTTCTTT. It specifies CASITGLSEAFF. The variable domain in full, completed from reference TRBV11-2 and TRBJ1-1, reads EAGVAQSPRYKIIEKRQSVAFWCNPISGHATLYWYQQILGQGPKLLIQFQNNGVVDDSQLPKDRFSAERLKGVDSTLKIQPAKLEDSAVYLCASITGLSEAFFGQGTRLTVV.

By its share, this clonotype is medium-sized. V usage is TRBV6-7 and J usage is TRBJ2-1; no clear D. TRBV6-7 is an ORF, with its function uncertain. Trimming removed 0 bases from V and 4 bases from J, with 4 bases in between. The CDR3 consists of 13 residues. The CDR3 here is CASSYSEYNEQFF. DNA for the CDR3: TGTGCCAGCAGTTACTCCGAGTACAATGAGCAGTTCTTC.

By its share, this clonotype is large. The chain's CDR3 is CASSPRQGDRPQHF. The CDR3 region has the DNA TGTGCCAGCAGTCCTCGACAGGGCGACCGGCCCCAGCATTTT. The rearrangement joins TRBV12-3 or TRBV12-4 to TRBJ1-5; TRBD1 aligns across 7 bases. CDR3 length: 14 amino acids. With 5 bases clipped from V and 9 bases from J, the junction kept 10 bases outside the gene matches.

In its sample, this clonotype ranks as large. The CDR3 bases are TGTGCCAGCAGCTTTGGGGGGGACTATGGCTACACCTTC. The encoded protein is CASSFGGDYGYTF. The chain links TRBV5-5 to TRBJ1-2; D may be TRBD1 (5 bases). Germline CDR1 reads SGHKS; CDR2 reads YYEKEE (reference sequence). Between the trimmed V and J ends, which lost 2 bases and 3 bases, there was a span of 8 bases. There are 13 residues in the CDR3.

This clonotype ranks as large (0.1 to 1%). The rearrangement links TRBV6-1 to TRBJ2-7; D not certain. V was trimmed by 4 bases and J by 3 bases, leaving 22 bases between them. Germline V gene lookup returns CDR1 MNHNS and CDR2 SASEGT. The CDR3 sequence is 17 residues long. The CDR3 reads CASSVISRSAVRYEQYF. The CDR3 DNA is TGTGCCAGCAGTGTCATAAGCCGATCGGCGGTACGCTACGAGCAGTACTTC.

In its sample, this clonotype is large. The chain is built from TRBV30 and TRBJ2-6; 7 bases match TRBD2. Germline CDR1 reads GTSNPN; CDR2 reads SVGIG (reference sequence). The V segment lost 7 bases and the J segment 0 bases; nucleotides outside the gene matches: 12. The CDR3 consists of 17 residues. CDR3 protein: CASPTGGLSSGANVLTF. The CDR3 region has the DNA TGTGCCTCCCCAACGGGGGGTTTAAGCTCTGGGGCCAACGTCCTGACTTTC. The full variable domain, its missing parts supplied by reference TRBV30 and TRBJ2-6, is SQTIHQWPATLVQPVGSPLSLECTVEGTSNPNLYWYRQAAGRGLQLLFYSVGIGQISSEVPQNLSASRPQDRQFILSSKKLLLSDSGFYLCASPTGGLSSGANVLTFGAGSRLTVL.

By sample fraction, this clonotype is large (0.1 to 1%). The V call is TRBV20-1, the J call TRBJ2-6, with a tentative D call TRBD1 (6 bases). This CDR3 spans 13 amino acids. Germline assignment: CDR1 DFQATT and CDR2 SNEGSKA (reference sequence). Trimming shortened V by 6 bases and J by 4 bases, and 10 bases separated the two germline ends. As DNA, the CDR3 is TGCAGTGCAAACAGGGACGGGGCCAACGTCCTGACTTTC. This translates into CSANRDGANVLTF.

Sample share makes this clonotype medium-sized. V is TRBV12-3 or TRBV12-4 and J is TRBJ1-5, with 8 positions matching TRBD1. Losses at the gene ends were 5 bases for V and 7 bases for J; bases not matched to a gene: 10. This CDR3 has 15 amino acids. The CDR3, as DNA: TGTGCCAGCAGTCCGGCAGGGGGCGGCGTCCAGCCCCAGCATTTT. Its translation is CASSPAGGGVQPQHF.

This clonotype is judged large. The chain employs TRBV7-3 and TRBJ2-3; D is perhaps TRBD2 (5 bases). V was clipped by 1 base and J by 5 bases, with 7 bases between them. The CDR3 sequence is 13 residues long. The germline V gene encodes CDR1 SGHTA and CDR2 FQGTGA. CDR3: CASSLIAGDTQYF. The CDR3 DNA is TGTGCCAGCAGCTTAATTGCGGGAGATACGCAGTATTTT.

The V and J genes are TRBV6-2 or TRBV6-3 and TRBJ1-1, with 8 bases fitting TRBD1. Germline V gives CDR1 MNHEY, CDR2 SVGEGT. The CDR3 consists of 14 residues. V was pared by 0 bases and J by 10 bases, with 7 bases of the junction left unmatched. The CDR3 loop reads CASSYSIGQGRAFF. The CDR3 nucleotides read TGTGCCAGCAGTTACTCGATTGGACAGGGTCGAGCTTTCTTT.

This clonotype is large within its sample. The rearrangement uses TRBV19 and TRBJ2-7; TRBD1 matches at 7 bases. The ends lost 6 bases at V and 2 bases at J; junction bases unmatched: 7. The CDR3 contains 14 residues. The germline V gene encodes CDR1 LNHDA and CDR2 SQIVND (reference sequence). The CDR3 protein is CASRGRGRPYEQYF. The CDR3 region has the DNA TGTGCCAGTAGAGGAAGGGGGCGGCCCTACGAGCAGTACTTC.

The rearrangement joins TRBV20-1 to TRBJ2-3; D not resolved. This CDR3 is 14 amino acids long. V lost 6 bases and J lost 5, with 18 bases in between. The V gene's germline CDR1 is DFQATT and CDR2 SNEGSKA (reference sequence). The CDR3 sequence is CSALVPPLVDTQYF. The CDR3 bases are TGCAGTGCCCTAGTACCCCCGTTGGTAGATACGCAGTATTTT.

Written as DNA, the CDR3 is TGCGCCAGCAGCTTGGCCGGGACGGGGGGGCGATACAATGAGCAGTTCTTC. Encoded protein: CASSLAGTGGRYNEQFF. This chain links TRBV5-1 with TRBJ2-1, with 8 positions matching TRBD2. V was clipped by 0 bases and J by 4 bases; unmatched bases: 9. The CDR3 is 17 residues long. Germline CDR1 SGHRS, CDR2 YFSETQ.

The table lists this clonotype with a few counts. This rearrangement joins TRBV11-3 to TRBJ2-3; D possibly corresponds to TRBD2 (5 bases). The CDR3 runs 15 residues. The germline V gene has CDR1 SGHNT and CDR2 YENEEA. V lost 2 bases and J 2 bases, leaving 11 bases between the germline ends. In DNA form, the CDR3 reads TGTGCCAGCAGCTTAAGCGGCCCCCCCACAGATACGCAGTATTTT. This encodes CASSLSGPPTDTQYF.

The CDR3 DNA reads as TGTGCCAGCAGTGCGGGGGAGTCCTACAATGAGCAGTTCTTC. This gives the protein CASSAGESYNEQFF. The chain joins TRBV7-3 to TRBJ2-1; 7 bases fit TRBD2. Trimming took 6 bases from V and 1 from J; bases not matched to a gene: 3. Germline CDR1 SGHTA, CDR2 FQGTGA. The CDR3 is 14 residues long.

The CDR3 DNA sequence: TGTGCCAGCAGTCCGACTGGCGGGGGGGCCGTGAGGTTCGAAGAGACCCAGTACTTC. Translation: CASSPTGGGAVRFEETQYF. The gene calls are TRBV27 and TRBJ2-5; the match to TRBD2 covers 9 bases. The germline V gene has CDR1 MNHEY and CDR2 SMNVEV (reference sequence). The CDR3 contains 19 residues. J was trimmed by 3 bases and V by 5 bases; bases with no gene match: 19.

The rearrangement links TRBV6-4 to TRBJ2-1, with a possible D match to TRBD2 (6 bases). Germline V gene sequence: CDR1 MRHNA, CDR2 SNTAGT. Trimming pared 6 bases from V and 8 bases from J, leaving 26 bases between. The CDR3 covers 17 residues. CDR3 sequence: CASSHGGLGSGPHEQFF. The CDR3 nucleotides are TGTGCCAGCAGCCACGGGGGTTTGGGCAGCGGTCCGCATGAGCAGTTCTTC.

This clonotype is large within its sample. V is TRBV6-5 and J is TRBJ1-1; 7 nucleotides line up with TRBD1. V lost 3 bases to trimming and J lost 8 bases; unmatched junction nucleotides: 6. This CDR3 comprises 13 residues. Germline values: CDR1 MNHEY, CDR2 SVGAGI. The CDR3 is CASSYGTELEAFF. In DNA, the CDR3 is TGTGCCAGCAGTTATGGGACAGAACTCGAAGCTTTCTTT.

This clonotype was observed a few times. This sequence joins TRBV11-2 and TRBJ2-1; TRBD2 aligns across 10 bases. Germline trimming cut 2 bases from V and 7 bases from J; bases unmatched to any gene: 5. The CDR3 totals 15 residues. Germline V gene lookup returns CDR1 SGHAT and CDR2 FQNNGV. As DNA, the CDR3 is TGTGCCAGCAGCTTATATAGCGGGGGGACAAATGAGCAGTTCTTC. This sequence encodes CASSLYSGGTNEQFF.